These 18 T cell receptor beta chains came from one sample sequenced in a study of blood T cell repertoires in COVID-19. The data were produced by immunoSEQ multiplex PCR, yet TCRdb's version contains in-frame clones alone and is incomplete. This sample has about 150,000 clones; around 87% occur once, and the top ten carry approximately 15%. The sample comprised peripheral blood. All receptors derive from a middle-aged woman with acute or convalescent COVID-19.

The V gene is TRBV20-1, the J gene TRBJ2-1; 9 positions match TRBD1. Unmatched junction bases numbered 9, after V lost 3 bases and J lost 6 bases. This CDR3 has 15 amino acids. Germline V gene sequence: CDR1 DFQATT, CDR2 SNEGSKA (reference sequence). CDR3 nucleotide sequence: TGCAGTGCTAGTCGGCGTGGGACAGGGACCAATGAGCAGTTCTTC. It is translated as CSASRRGTGTNEQFF.

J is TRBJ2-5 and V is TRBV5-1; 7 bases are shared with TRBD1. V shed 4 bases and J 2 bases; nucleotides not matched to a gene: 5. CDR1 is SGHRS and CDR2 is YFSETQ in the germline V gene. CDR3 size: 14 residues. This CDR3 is CASSPGTAQETQYF. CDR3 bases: TGCGCCAGCAGCCCCGGGACAGCACAAGAGACCCAGTACTTC.

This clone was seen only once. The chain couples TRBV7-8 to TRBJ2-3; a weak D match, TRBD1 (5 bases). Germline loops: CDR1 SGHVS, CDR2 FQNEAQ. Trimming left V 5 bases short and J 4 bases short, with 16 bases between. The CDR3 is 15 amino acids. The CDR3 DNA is TGTGCCAGCAGCCGCCTAGGGGTAGCCGCAGATACGCAGTATTTT. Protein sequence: CASSRLGVAADTQYF. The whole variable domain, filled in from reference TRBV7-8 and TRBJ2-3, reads GAGVSQSPRYKVAKRGQDVALRCDPISGHVSLFWYQQALGQGPEFLTYFQNEAQLDKSGLPSDRFFAERPEGSVSTLKIQRTQQEDSAVYLCASSRLGVAADTQYFGPGTRLTVL.

CDR3 in DNA: TGTGCCAGCAGCGTAGATCCACCAGGTAGCGGGAGTAACACAGATACGCAGTATTTT. Translation: CASSVDPPGSGSNTDTQYF. The genes are TRBV9 and TRBJ2-3, with 9 bases matching TRBD2. Germline V CDR1 and CDR2: SGDLS, YYNGEE. The CDR3 extends over 19 amino acids. Trimming at V came to 0 bases and at J to 2 bases, leaving 13 bases not matched to a gene.

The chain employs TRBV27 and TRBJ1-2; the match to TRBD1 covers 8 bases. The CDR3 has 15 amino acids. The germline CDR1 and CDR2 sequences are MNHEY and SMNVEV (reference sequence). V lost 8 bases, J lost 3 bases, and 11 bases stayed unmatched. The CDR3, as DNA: TGTGCCAGCGCCGACCGGGACAGGAAGCACTATGGCTACACCTTC. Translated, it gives CASADRDRKHYGYTF.

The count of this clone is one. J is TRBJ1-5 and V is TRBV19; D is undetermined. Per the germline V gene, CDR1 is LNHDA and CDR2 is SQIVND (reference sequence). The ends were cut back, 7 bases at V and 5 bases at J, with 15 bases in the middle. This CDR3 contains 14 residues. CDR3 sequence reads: CASKSWAEYQPQHF. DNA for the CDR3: TGTGCCAGTAAGTCCTGGGCCGAATATCAGCCCCAGCATTTT. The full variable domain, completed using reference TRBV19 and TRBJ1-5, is DGGITQSPKYLFRKEGQNVTLSCEQNLNHDAMYWYRQDPGQGLRLIYYSQIVNDFQKGDIAEGYSVSREKKESFPLTVTSAQKNPTAFYLCASKSWAEYQPQHFGDGTRLSIL.

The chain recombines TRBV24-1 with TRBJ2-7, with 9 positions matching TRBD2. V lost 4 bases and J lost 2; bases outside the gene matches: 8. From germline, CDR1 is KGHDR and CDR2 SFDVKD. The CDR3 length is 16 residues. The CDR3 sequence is CATSDRSSGRPYEQYF. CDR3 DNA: TGTGCCACCAGTGACCGCAGTAGCGGGAGACCCTACGAGCAGTACTTC.

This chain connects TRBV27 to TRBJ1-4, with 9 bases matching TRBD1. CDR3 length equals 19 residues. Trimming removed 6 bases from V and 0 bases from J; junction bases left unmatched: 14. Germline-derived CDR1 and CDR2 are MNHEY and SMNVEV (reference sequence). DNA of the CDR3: TGTGCCAGCAGCTACCCCCCGGGACAGGGAATGGCAACTAATGAAAAACTGTTTTTT. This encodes CASSYPPGQGMATNEKLFF.

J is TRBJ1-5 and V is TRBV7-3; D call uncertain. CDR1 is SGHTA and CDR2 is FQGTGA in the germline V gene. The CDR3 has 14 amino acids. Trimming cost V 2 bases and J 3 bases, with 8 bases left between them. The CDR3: CASSLGGNNQPQHF. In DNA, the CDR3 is TGTGCCAGCAGCTTAGGAGGGAACAATCAGCCCCAGCATTTT.

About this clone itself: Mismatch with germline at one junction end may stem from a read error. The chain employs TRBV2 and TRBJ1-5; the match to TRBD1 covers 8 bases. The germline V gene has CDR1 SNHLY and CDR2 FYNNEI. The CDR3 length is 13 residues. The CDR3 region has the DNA TGTGCCAGCAGCGACAGGGGTTGGGAGGTTCGAGATTTT. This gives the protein CASSDRGWEVRDF.

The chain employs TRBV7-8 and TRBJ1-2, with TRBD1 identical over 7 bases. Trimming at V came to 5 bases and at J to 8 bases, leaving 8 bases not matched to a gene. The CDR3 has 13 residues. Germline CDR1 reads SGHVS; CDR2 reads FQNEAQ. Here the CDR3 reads CASSETGASGYTF. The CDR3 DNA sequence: TGTGCCAGCAGCGAAACAGGGGCCAGCGGCTACACCTTC.

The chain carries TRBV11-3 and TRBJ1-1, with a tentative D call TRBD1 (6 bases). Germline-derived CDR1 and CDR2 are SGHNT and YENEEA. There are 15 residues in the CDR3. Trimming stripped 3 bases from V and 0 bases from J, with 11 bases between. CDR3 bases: TGTGCCAGCAGCTTGAGACAGGACGTGAACACTGAAGCTTTCTTT. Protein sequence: CASSLRQDVNTEAFF.

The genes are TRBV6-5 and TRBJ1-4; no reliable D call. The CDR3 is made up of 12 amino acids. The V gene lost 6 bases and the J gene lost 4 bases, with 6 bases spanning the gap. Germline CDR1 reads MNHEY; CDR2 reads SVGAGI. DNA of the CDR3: TGTGCCAGCAGGACTGGTAATGAAAAACTGTTTTTT. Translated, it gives CASRTGNEKLFF.

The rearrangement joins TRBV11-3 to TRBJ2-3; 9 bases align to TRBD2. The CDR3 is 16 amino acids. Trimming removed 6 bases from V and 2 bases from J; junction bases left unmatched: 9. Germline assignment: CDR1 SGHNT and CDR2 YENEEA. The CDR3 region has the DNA TGTGCCAGCAGGGATAGCGGGAGAGGTTCCACAGATACGCAGTATTTT. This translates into CASRDSGRGSTDTQYF.

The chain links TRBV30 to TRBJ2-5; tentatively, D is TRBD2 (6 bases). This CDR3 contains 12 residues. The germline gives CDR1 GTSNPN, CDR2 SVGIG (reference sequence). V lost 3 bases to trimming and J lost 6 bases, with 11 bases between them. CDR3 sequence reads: CAWSGGAKTQYF. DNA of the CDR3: TGTGCCTGGAGCGGCGGGGCAAAGACCCAGTACTTC.

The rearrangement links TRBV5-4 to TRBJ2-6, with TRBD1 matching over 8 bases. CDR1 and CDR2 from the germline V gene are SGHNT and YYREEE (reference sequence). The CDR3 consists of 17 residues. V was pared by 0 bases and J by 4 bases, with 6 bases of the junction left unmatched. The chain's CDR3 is CASSLAQGARGANVLTF. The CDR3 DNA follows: TGTGCCAGCAGCTTGGCGCAGGGGGCGCGAGGGGCCAACGTCCTGACTTTC.

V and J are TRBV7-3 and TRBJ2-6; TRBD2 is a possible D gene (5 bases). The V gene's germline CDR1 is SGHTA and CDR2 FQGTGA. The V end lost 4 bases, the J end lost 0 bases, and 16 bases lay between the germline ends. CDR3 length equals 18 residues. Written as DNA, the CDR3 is TGTGCCAGCAGCTCCCCCGCGGGTTTTTCCTCTGGGGCCAACGTCCTGACTTTC. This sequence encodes CASSSPAGFSSGANVLTF.

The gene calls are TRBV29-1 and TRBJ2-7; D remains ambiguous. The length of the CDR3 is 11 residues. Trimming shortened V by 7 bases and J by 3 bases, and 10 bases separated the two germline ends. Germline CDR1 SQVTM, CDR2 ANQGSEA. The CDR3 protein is CSGRLGYEQYF. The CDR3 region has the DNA TGCAGCGGGCGACTGGGCTACGAGCAGTACTTC.